This passage covers 2 T cell receptor beta chains from one sample sequenced in a study of blood T cell repertoires in COVID-19. Repertoires were generated with immunoSEQ multiplex PCR, while TCRdb's copy carries only in-frame clones and drops some. The data contain 650,000 to 800,000 clones, around 89% of them singletons. The specimen sequenced was peripheral blood. These receptors were collected from a woman younger than 30 with acute or convalescent COVID-19.

The J gene is TRBJ2-1, the V gene TRBV9; the match to TRBD2 covers 16 bases. Per germline, CDR1 SGDLS and CDR2 YYNGEE. The J segment lost 0 bases and the V segment lost 4 bases, leaving 4 bases of the junction unmatched. The CDR3 is made up of 18 amino acids. This chain's CDR3 is CASSMGLAGGNSYNEQFF. In nucleotides, the CDR3 is TGTGCCAGCAGCATGGGACTAGCGGGGGGGAACTCCTACAATGAGCAGTTCTTC.

The gene calls are TRBV5-1 and TRBJ1-3; D is unclear. This CDR3 is 16 amino acids long. CDR1 is SGHRS and CDR2 is YFSETQ in the germline V gene. Trimming took off 2 bases at V and 0 bases at J, with 12 bases between the two ends. CDR3 nucleotide sequence: TGCGCCAGCAGCTTTGGTCAGCGGAGCTCTGGAAACACCATATATTTT. This codes for CASSFGQRSSGNTIYF.